This T cell receptor beta chain comes out of a study of vaccination and CD4 T cells after COVID-19. Study overall: Vaccination of participants consisted of two doses of either BNT162b2 or mRNA-1273 vaccine.

CDR3 size: 17 residues. V lost 3 bases, J lost 10 bases, and 12 bases stayed unmatched. CDR1 is MGHRA, CDR2 YSYEKL, per germline. Sequencing of the DNA from cultured CD4+ T cells was carried out with the Oncomine TCR Beta short-read assay. After culture, CD4+ T cells served as the source for genomic DNA extraction. MiXCR was run by TCRdb on the PCR reads, yielding one entry per CDR3 protein. The repertoire includes about 2,300 distinct CDR3 sequences, about 24% of them detected once, and less than 70% sits in the top ten. A remark on this clonotype: Its cognate antigen is unknown.

General study findings and limits: From a median of about 20 to 38, SARS-CoV-2-reactive clonotypes increased, though not significantly.

Treatment defined: roughly ten-day PBMC culture with coronavirus spike peptide pools or control peptides (ViraFEST assay). The specimen was CD4+ T cells from blood, cultured in vitro, collected after SARS-CoV-2 vaccination. The receptor was derived from a human donor who had recovered from COVID-19. The V call is TRBV4-1, the J call TRBJ1-6; the match to TRBD1 covers 10 bases. Here the CDR3 DNA reads TGCGCCAGCAGCCACCCCTCGACAGGGGGCAGCGGGTCACCCCTCCACTTT. Amino acids: CASSHPSTGGSGSPLHF.